This T cell receptor (beta chain) was documented in a study of T-cell reconstitution after alpha-beta-depleted transplantation in children. This CDR3 has 16 residues. Germline loops: CDR1 MGHRA, CDR2 YSYEKL. The germline V and J ends were trimmed by 1 base and 1 base, with 11 bases remaining between them. The TCRbeta library was prepared with unique molecular identifiers. TCRdb re-called the PCR reads through MiXCR, storing one row per CDR3 protein. The table lists a few hundred thousand distinct CDR3 sequences, 25% to 30% of them singletons, with around a third in the top ten. The chain couples TRBV4-1 to TRBJ2-1; no clear D. The sequence came from a boy under two years old with Wiskott-Aldrich syndrome, due to receive a stem cell transplant. The sample here was PBMCs, taken before TCRalphabeta/CD19-depleted stem cell transplant. The CDR3 bases are TGCGCCAGCAGCCAAGCATCCCTAGTATCCTACAATGAGCAGTTCTTC. The encoded protein is CASSQASLVSYNEQFF.